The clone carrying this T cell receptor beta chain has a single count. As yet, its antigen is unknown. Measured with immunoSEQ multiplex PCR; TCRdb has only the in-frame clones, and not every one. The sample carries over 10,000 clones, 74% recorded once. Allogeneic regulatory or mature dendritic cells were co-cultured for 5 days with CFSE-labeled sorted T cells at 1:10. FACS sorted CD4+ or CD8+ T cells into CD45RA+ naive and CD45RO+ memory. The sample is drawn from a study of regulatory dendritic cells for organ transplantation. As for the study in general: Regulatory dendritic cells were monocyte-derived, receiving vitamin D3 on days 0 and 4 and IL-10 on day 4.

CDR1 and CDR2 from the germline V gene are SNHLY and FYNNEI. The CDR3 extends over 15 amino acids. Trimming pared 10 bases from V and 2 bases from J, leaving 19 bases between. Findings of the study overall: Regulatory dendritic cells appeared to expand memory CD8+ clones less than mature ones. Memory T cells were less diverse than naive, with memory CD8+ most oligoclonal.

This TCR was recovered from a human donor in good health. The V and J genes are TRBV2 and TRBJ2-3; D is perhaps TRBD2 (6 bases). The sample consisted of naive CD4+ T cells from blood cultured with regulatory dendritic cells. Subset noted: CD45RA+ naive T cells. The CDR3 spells CATTKLGGNTDTQYF. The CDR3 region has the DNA TGTGCCACTACTAAATTGGGGGGTAACACAGATACGCAGTATTTT.